The T cell receptor (beta chain) described here comes from a study of response to subunit inactivated influenza vaccine. General study points: Few additional T cells are recruited per seasonal influenza vaccination, authors suggested.

This CDR3 contains 17 residues. V was pared by 2 bases and J by 5 bases, with 21 bases between. CDR1 is SGHNT and CDR2 is YYREEE in the germline V gene (reference sequence). This clonotype has only a few counts. The antigen is unknown. TCRdb passed the RT-PCR reads through MiXCR, listing each CDR3 protein once. The sample holds 150,000 to 200,000 distinct CDR3 sequences, approximately 11% seen once. The chain couples TRBV5-4 to TRBJ2-3; D may be TRBD1 or TRBD2 (6 bases each). The sequences come from non-naive T cells sorted from PBMCs, collected 40 to 50 days after vaccination. This receptor was identified in a man aged 45-65 years who received an inactivated influenza vaccine. As DNA, the CDR3 is TGTGCCAGCAGCTTCCCTTTAGGGGGAGGAGGGAAAGATACGCAGTATTTT. Protein product: CASSFPLGGGGKDTQYF. The entire variable domain, with the rest obtained from reference TRBV5-4 and TRBJ2-3, is as follows: ETGVTQSPTHLIKTRGQQVTLRCSSQSGHNTVSWYQQALGQGPQFIFQYYREEENGRGNFPPRFSGLQFPNYSSELNVNALELDDSALYLCASSFPLGGGGKDTQYFGPGTRLTVL.